These T cell receptor beta chains were read from a single sample in a study of T cell responses to AZD1222 COVID-19 vaccine. Sequenced by immunoSEQ multiplex PCR; TCRdb stores in-frame clones only, minus some. In the table there are about 220,000 clones, around 93% of which are singletons. Sequencing was performed on peripheral blood, taken on day 0 of MenACWY control vaccination. The receptors come from an adult in good health. Both conserved end residues are part of each CDR3. The D gene is left open where the match is weak. Rows may omit the clone size; those that give it use once, few, many or a size class.

size: .; J: TRBJ1-2; D: TRBD1; V: TRBV5-5; CDR3: CASRADRGRDTF; DNA: TGTGCCAGCAGAGCGGACAGGGGGCGAGACACCTTC
size: .; J: TRBJ1-3; D: .; V: TRBV30; CDR3: CAWSERLGRAFSGNTIYF; DNA: TGTGCCTGGAGTGAGAGGCTTGGCAGGGCTTTCTCTGGAAACACCATATATTTT
size: .; J: TRBJ1-4; D: TRBD1; V: TRBV5-1; CDR3: CASSVGTEGKLFF; DNA: TGCGCCAGCAGCGTTGGGACAGAGGGAAAACTGTTTTTT
size: .; J: TRBJ1-1; D: TRBD1; V: TRBV7-3; CDR3: CASSLQGALNTEAFF; DNA: TGTGCCAGCAGCTTACAGGGGGCGCTTAACACTGAAGCTTTCTTT
size: .; J: TRBJ1-2; D: .; V: TRBV12-3/TRBV12-4; CDR3: CASSLTGDYGYTF; DNA: TGTGCCAGCAGTTTGACAGGCGACTATGGCTACACCTTC
size: .; J: TRBJ1-1; D: TRBD1; V: TRBV9; CDR3: CASSVTTGGTEAFF; DNA: TGTGCCAGCAGCGTTACGACAGGGGGCACTGAAGCTTTCTTT
size: .; J: TRBJ2-2; D: .; V: TRBV7-2; CDR3: CAIRGSSGASVGGELFF; DNA: TGTGCCATCAGAGGATCCTCTGGGGCTAGCGTAGGCGGGGAGCTGTTTTTT
size: .; J: TRBJ1-1; D: .; V: TRBV3-1/TRBV3-2; CDR3: CASSRQRGTEAFF; DNA: TGTGCCAGCAGCCGACAGAGGGGCACTGAAGCTTTCTTT
size: .; J: TRBJ2-7; D: TRBD1; V: TRBV30; CDR3: CAWNRGWPYEQYF; DNA: TGTGCCTGGAACAGGGGATGGCCCTACGAGCAGTACTTC
size: .; J: TRBJ1-6; D: .; V: TRBV18; CDR3: CASSPRTALSSPLHF; DNA: TGTGCCAGCTCACCACGGACAGCCCTTAGTTCACCCCTCCACTTT
size: few; J: TRBJ2-7; D: .; V: TRBV7-2; CDR3: CASSLVGGAREQYF; DNA: TGTGCCAGCAGCTTAGTAGGAGGGGCACGCGAGCAGTACTTC
size: few; J: TRBJ2-5; D: .; V: TRBV5-4; CDR3: CASSFMKTQYF; DNA: TGTGCCAGCAGCTTCATGAAGACCCAGTACTTC
size: .; J: TRBJ1-5; D: .; V: TRBV5-1; CDR3: CASRTTAHSNQPQHF; DNA: TGCGCCAGCAGGACGACGGCCCATAGCAATCAGCCCCAGCATTTT
size: .; J: TRBJ2-1; D: TRBD2; V: TRBV25-1; CDR3: CASSEREAGVKVF; DNA: TGTGCCAGCAGTGAACGAGAAGCGGGGGTCAAGGTCTTC
size: .; J: TRBJ1-2; D: TRBD1; V: TRBV7-2; CDR3: CASSDQGAGGYTF; DNA: TGTGCCAGCAGTGACCAGGGGGCTGGTGGCTACACCTTC
size: .; J: TRBJ1-2; D: TRBD1; V: TRBV7-9; CDR3: CASSGQGRYGYTF; DNA: TGTGCCAGCAGCGGACAGGGGAGGTATGGCTACACCTTC
size: .; J: TRBJ1-1; D: .; V: TRBV7-3; CDR3: CASSLNRENTEAFF; DNA: TGTGCCAGCAGCTTGAACAGGGAGAACACTGAAGCTTTCTTT
size: .; J: TRBJ2-2; D: TRBD1; V: TRBV7-2; CDR3: CASSLSGGANGELFF; DNA: TGTGCCAGCAGCTTATCAGGGGGCGCAAACGGGGAGCTGTTTTTT
size: .; J: TRBJ1-2; D: .; V: TRBV6-5; CDR3: CASRTGERGYTF; DNA: TGTGCCAGCAGGACTGGGGAGAGGGGCTACACCTTC
size: .; J: TRBJ1-1; D: .; V: TRBV7-2; CDR3: CASSLGGVVNTEAFF; DNA: TGTGCCAGCAGCTTAGGAGGGGTGGTGAACACTGAAGCTTTCTTT
size: .; J: TRBJ1-6; D: TRBD1; V: TRBV7-8; CDR3: CASSPDRGLNSPLHF; DNA: TGTGCCAGCAGCCCTGACAGGGGGCTGAATTCACCCCTCCACTTT
size: .; J: TRBJ2-7; D: .; V: TRBV7-2; CDR3: CASSLEQGRSYEQYF; DNA: TGTGCCAGCAGCTTAGAACAGGGGAGGTCCTACGAGCAGTACTTC
size: few; J: TRBJ2-1; D: .; V: TRBV30; CDR3: CAWSVLYRAQNEQFF; DNA: TGTGCCTGGAGTGTACTTTACAGGGCGCAGAATGAGCAGTTCTTC
size: .; J: TRBJ2-5; D: TRBD2; V: TRBV6-1; CDR3: CASSENLLAGETQYF; DNA: TGTGCCAGCAGTGAAAACTTACTAGCGGGAGAGACCCAGTACTTC
size: .; J: TRBJ1-6; D: .; V: TRBV27; CDR3: CASSLLSSGDSPLHF; DNA: TGTGCCAGCAGTTTATTATCCTCTGGTGATTCACCCCTCCACTTT
size: .; J: TRBJ1-4; D: .; V: TRBV5-5; CDR3: CASSLGNEKLFF; DNA: TGTGCCAGCAGCCTGGGTAATGAAAAACTGTTTTTT
size: .; J: TRBJ1-5; D: .; V: TRBV7-2; CDR3: CASSLARPQHF; DNA: TGTGCCAGCAGCTTGGCTCGGCCCCAGCATTTT